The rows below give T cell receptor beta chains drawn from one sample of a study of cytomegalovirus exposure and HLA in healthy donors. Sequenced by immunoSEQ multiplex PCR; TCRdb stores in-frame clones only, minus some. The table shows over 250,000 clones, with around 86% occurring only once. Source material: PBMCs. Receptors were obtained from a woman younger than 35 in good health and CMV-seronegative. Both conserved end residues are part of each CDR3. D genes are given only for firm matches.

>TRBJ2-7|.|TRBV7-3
CASSPGGNEQYF
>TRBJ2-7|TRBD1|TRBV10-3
CAISEQGSSYEQYF
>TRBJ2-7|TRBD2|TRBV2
CASRTSGRGYEQYF
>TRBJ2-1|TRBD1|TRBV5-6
CASTTGGSYNEQFF
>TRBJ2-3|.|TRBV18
CASSRQQEIQSTDTQYF
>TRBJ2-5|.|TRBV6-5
CASSYAALNQETQYF
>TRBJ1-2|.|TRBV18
CASSSPGDPINYGYTF
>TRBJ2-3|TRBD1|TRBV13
CASSLESGGGTDTQYF
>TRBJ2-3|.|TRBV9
CASSVDKRDTDTQYF
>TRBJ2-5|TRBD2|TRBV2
CATPGRLAGVRTQYF
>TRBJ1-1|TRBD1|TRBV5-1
CASRTQGRTEAFF
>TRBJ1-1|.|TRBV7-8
CASTSSRTEAFF
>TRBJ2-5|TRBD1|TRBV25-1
CASSDRTGVLRETQYF
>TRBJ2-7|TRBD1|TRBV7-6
CASSPRDRPRGEQYF
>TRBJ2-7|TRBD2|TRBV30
CAWGLAGGWTYEQYF
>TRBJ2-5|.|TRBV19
CASSIPGTGEETQYF
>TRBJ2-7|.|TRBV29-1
CSVGDFSYEQYF
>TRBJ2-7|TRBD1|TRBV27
CASSLGQAIYEQYF
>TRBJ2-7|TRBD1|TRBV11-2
CASRRVGGFYEQYF
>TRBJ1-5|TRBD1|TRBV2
CASSEGDRGPYQPQHF
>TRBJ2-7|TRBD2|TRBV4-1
CASSRSGTSFEQYF
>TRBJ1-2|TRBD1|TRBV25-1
CASTARQGEGYTF
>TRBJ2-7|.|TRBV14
CASSQAPGVRAYGLGEQYF
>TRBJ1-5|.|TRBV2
CASTGLNQPQHF
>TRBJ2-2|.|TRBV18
CASSPGRDAGELFF
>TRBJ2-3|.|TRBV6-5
CASSHRVRDTQYF
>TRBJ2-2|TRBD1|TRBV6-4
CASSAQGVGELFF
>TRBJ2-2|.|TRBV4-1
CASSQSIHRGELFF
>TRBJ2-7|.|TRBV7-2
CASLDEGEYFYEQYF
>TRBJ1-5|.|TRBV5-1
CASSLGTAFNQPQHF
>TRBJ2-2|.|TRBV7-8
CASSLSGAGELFF
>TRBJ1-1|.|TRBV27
CASSWAQNTEAFF
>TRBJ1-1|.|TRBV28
CASGEGSSEAFF
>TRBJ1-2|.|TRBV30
CAWSVRGKDYGYTF
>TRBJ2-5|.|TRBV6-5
CASRDREETQYF
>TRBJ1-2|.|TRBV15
CATSRVEGDYGYTF